Following are 31 T cell receptor beta chains from one sample sequenced in a study of shared clonotypes between healthy human individuals. Clones were read by immunoSEQ multiplex PCR, and TCRdb kept only the in-frame ones, dropping some. The profile covers more than 600,000 clones, with just over 90% appearing a single time and 24% taken by the ten largest. Naive CD8 cells lacked CD45RO, underwent positive selection for CCR7 and left out terminally differentiated effector memory CD45RA+ cells. Sequencing was done on a sample of naive CD8+ T cells sorted from blood. All receptors derive from a young man in good health.

The gene calls are TRBV4-1 and TRBJ1-1; D uncertain. Trimming cost V 2 bases and J 1 base, with 11 bases left between them. The CDR3 has 15 amino acids. Germline CDR1 reads MGHRA; CDR2 reads YSYEKL. CDR3 sequence (DNA): TGCGCCAGCAGCCAACTCCGGGAGACGAACACTGAAGCTTTCTTT. This translates into CASSQLRETNTEAFF.

The rearrangement joins TRBV27 to TRBJ2-2; D uncertain. This CDR3 has 12 residues. Between the trimmed V and J ends, which lost 2 bases and 9 bases, there was a span of 7 bases. Per germline, CDR1 MNHEY and CDR2 SMNVEV (reference sequence). The CDR3 region is CASSLPGRELFF. The CDR3 DNA is TGTGCCAGCAGTTTACCCGGCAGGGAGCTGTTTTTT.

V usage is TRBV7-2 and J usage is TRBJ2-7; 8 bases agree with TRBD1. Germline V gene data show CDR1 as SGHTA and CDR2 as FQGNSA. V lost 10 bases to trimming and J lost 6 bases; unmatched junction nucleotides: 11. The CDR3 totals 13 residues. This chain's CDR3 is CATAGGFLGEQYF. DNA of the CDR3: TGTGCCACTGCAGGGGGCTTCCTTGGCGAGCAGTACTTC.

V is TRBV27 and J is TRBJ2-1; 10 nucleotides line up with TRBD2. The germline gives CDR1 MNHEY, CDR2 SMNVEV (reference sequence). With 1 base clipped from V and 5 bases from J, the junction kept 5 bases outside the gene matches. The CDR3 length is 16 residues. CDR3 loop: CASSLLSTSGDNEQFF. The CDR3 DNA reads TGTGCCAGCAGTTTATTGAGCACTAGCGGGGACAATGAGCAGTTCTTC.

This clone was picked up a small number of times. V is TRBV4-1 and J is TRBJ2-7; D may be TRBD2 (6 bases). Germline CDR1 reads MGHRA; CDR2 reads YSYEKL. The CDR3 length is 16 residues. Trimming left V 0 bases short and J 2 bases short, with 14 bases between. The CDR3 coding sequence is TGCGCCAGCAGCCAAGATCAAGGACTAACAGCCTACGAGCAGTACTTC. Translating gives CASSQDQGLTAYEQYF.

The V and J genes are TRBV19 and TRBJ2-3; D unclear. Germline V gene lookup returns CDR1 LNHDA and CDR2 SQIVND (reference sequence). V was clipped by 5 bases and J by 3 bases, with 15 bases between them. The CDR3 is made up of 15 amino acids. In nucleotides, the CDR3 is TGTGCCAGTAGTGCGCTGAGGATGGGAACAGATACGCAGTATTTT. This codes for CASSALRMGTDTQYF. Full variable domain (outside the CDR3, taken from reference TRBV19 and TRBJ2-3): DGGITQSPKYLFRKEGQNVTLSCEQNLNHDAMYWYRQDPGQGLRLIYYSQIVNDFQKGDIAEGYSVSREKKESFPLTVTSAQKNPTAFYLCASSALRMGTDTQYFGPGTRLTVL.

The rearrangement joins TRBV2 to TRBJ2-2; no clear D. Trimming pared 8 bases from V and 5 bases from J, leaving 9 bases between. The CDR3 has 12 amino acids. The germline V gene encodes CDR1 SNHLY and CDR2 FYNNEI. CDR3 bases: TGTGCCAGCCGTATCCTTACCGGGGAGCTGTTTTTT. Translated, it gives CASRILTGELFF.

The sample holds a few counts of this clone. The chain is built from TRBV6-1 and TRBJ2-7; D unclear. Germline loops: CDR1 MNHNS, CDR2 SASEGT. The CDR3 totals 9 residues. V dropped 4 bases and J dropped 8 bases, with 3 bases sitting between them. The CDR3 protein is CASSVKQYF. The CDR3 nucleotides are TGTGCCAGCAGTGTAAAGCAGTACTTC.

The chain links TRBV7-6 to TRBJ2-2; 9 nucleotides line up with TRBD2. This CDR3 is built from 17 residues. Germline values: CDR1 SGHVS, CDR2 FNYEAQ. Losses at the gene ends were 5 bases for V and 1 base for J; bases not matched to a gene: 8. CDR3 amino acids: CASSQIAGDVNTGELFF. For the CDR3, the DNA is TGTGCCAGCAGCCAAATAGCGGGAGACGTGAACACCGGGGAGCTGTTTTTT.

The V gene is TRBV19, the J gene TRBJ2-7, with 7 bases that match TRBD1. The V gene's germline CDR1 is LNHDA and CDR2 SQIVND (reference sequence). V shed 3 bases, J shed 2 bases, and the junction held 7 bases outside the gene matches. This CDR3 region has 15 residues. Here the CDR3 reads CASSMFEGAAYEQYF. The CDR3 bases are TGTGCCAGTAGTATGTTTGAGGGGGCCGCCTACGAGCAGTACTTC.

V is TRBV28 and J is TRBJ2-2; D unresolved. V was cut by 3 bases and J by 7 bases, with 6 bases left in between. Germline values: CDR1 MDHEN, CDR2 SYDVKM. The CDR3 loop spans 12 amino acids. CDR3 residues: CASSLPIGELFF. CDR3 coding DNA: TGTGCCAGCAGTTTGCCCATCGGGGAGCTGTTTTTT.

The sample holds one count of this clone. This chain joins TRBV28 and TRBJ2-7, with 9 bases matching TRBD1. The CDR3 runs to 14 residues. Germline V gene lookup returns CDR1 MDHEN and CDR2 SYDVKM. J lost 4 bases, V lost 5 bases, and 6 bases had no gene match. CDR3 bases: TGTGCCAGCAGTAATTACAGGGGGCTGTACGAGCAGTACTTC. It yields the protein CASSNYRGLYEQYF.

The genes are TRBV14 and TRBJ2-1; D gene ambiguous. This CDR3 has 15 residues. Germline-derived CDR1 and CDR2 are SGHDN and FVKESK. With 5 bases removed from V and 5 bases from J, the gap between germline ends came to 16 bases. CDR3 residues: CASSTRLLVDNEQFF. The CDR3 DNA reads as TGTGCCAGCAGCACCCGACTCTTGGTCGACAATGAGCAGTTCTTC.

The V call is TRBV7-8, the J call TRBJ2-1; D is ambiguous. This CDR3 is 16 amino acids long. V was cut by 2 bases and J by 2 bases, with 13 bases left in between. Germline loops: CDR1 SGHVS, CDR2 FQNEAQ. CDR3 DNA: TGTGCCAGCAGCTTAAATGGGTTGGCTACCTACAATGAGCAGTTCTTC. It translates to CASSLNGLATYNEQFF.

This rearrangement joins TRBV29-1 to TRBJ2-3, with a weak D call TRBD2 (6 bases). There are 15 residues in the CDR3. Germline CDR1 reads SQVTM; CDR2 reads ANQGSEA. Trimming shortened V by 8 bases and J by 5 bases, and 23 bases separated the two germline ends. The CDR3 DNA reads TGCAGCTCTTCCGGGGGTATCAGATTGGGAGATACGCAGTATTTT. Translating gives CSSSGGIRLGDTQYF.

The J gene is TRBJ1-1, the V gene TRBV4-1, with D tentatively TRBD1 (6 bases). The CDR3 is made up of 16 amino acids. Trimming cost V 4 bases and J 1 base, with 16 bases left between them. Germline V lookup: CDR1 MGHRA, CDR2 YSYEKL. In DNA form, the CDR3 reads TGCGCCAGCAGCCCCCGTCCCCTGGACAGGAACACTGAAGCTTTCTTT. Its translation is CASSPRPLDRNTEAFF.

The rearrangement uses TRBV11-2 and TRBJ2-7, with 8 bases lining up with TRBD2. CDR3 length: 13 residues. The V segment lost 8 bases and the J segment 3 bases; nucleotides outside the gene matches: 6. Germline values: CDR1 SGHAT, CDR2 FQNNGV. The CDR3, as DNA: TGTGCCAGCGGAGCGGGAGTTCGCTACGAGCAGTACTTC. It codes for CASGAGVRYEQYF.

The genes are TRBV5-5 and TRBJ1-2, with TRBD1 as a possible D gene (5 bases). Looked up from germline, CDR1 is SGHKS and CDR2 is YYEKEE (reference sequence). CDR3 length equals 14 residues. V lost 2 bases and J 0 bases, leaving 8 bases between the germline ends. The CDR3 coding sequence is TGTGCCAGCAGCTTAGCAGGGACTAACTATGGCTACACCTTC. It translates to CASSLAGTNYGYTF.

The chain has TRBV7-3 and TRBJ2-3, with 8 bases lining up with TRBD1. The CDR3 sequence is 16 residues long. The J segment lost 2 bases and the V segment lost 5 bases, leaving 9 bases of the junction unmatched. The V gene's germline CDR1 is SGHTA and CDR2 FQGTGA. The CDR3 DNA follows: TGTGCCAGCAGCGCCGCCGGGACAGGCGACACAGATACGCAGTATTTT. It codes for CASSAAGTGDTDTQYF.

A note on this clone: This specimen includes other DNA sequences encoding the same CDR3. V usage is TRBV11-2 and J usage is TRBJ2-7, with D perhaps TRBD1 (5 bases). The germline gives CDR1 SGHAT, CDR2 FQNNGV. V was trimmed by 4 bases and J by 5 bases, leaving 9 bases between them. The CDR3 covers 12 residues. Written as DNA, the CDR3 is TGTGCCAGCAGCTATGGACAAAACGAGCAGTACTTC. As protein: CASSYGQNEQYF. The variable domain in full, completed from reference TRBV11-2 and TRBJ2-7, reads EAGVAQSPRYKIIEKRQSVAFWCNPISGHATLYWYQQILGQGPKLLIQFQNNGVVDDSQLPKDRFSAERLKGVDSTLKIQPAKLEDSAVYLCASSYGQNEQYFGPGTRLTVT.

V usage is TRBV5-1 and J usage is TRBJ2-7; perhaps TRBD1 as D (5 bases). V was trimmed by 2 bases and J by 3 bases, leaving 9 bases between them. This CDR3 is built from 13 residues. CDR1 is SGHRS and CDR2 is YFSETQ in the germline V gene. The CDR3 protein is CASSFIDSYEQYF. CDR3 sequence (DNA): TGCGCCAGCAGCTTTATCGACAGCTACGAGCAGTACTTC.

A remark on this clone: The sample holds other DNA sequences that translate to the same CDR3. The rearrangement links TRBV12-5 to TRBJ2-3; D is unclear. V was shortened by 1 base and J by 6 bases, with 2 bases between the two germline ends. CDR1 is LGHNT, CDR2 FRNRAP, per germline. CDR3 length equals 11 residues. The CDR3 sequence: CASGLGDTQYF. Here the CDR3 DNA reads TGTGCTAGTGGTTTGGGGGATACGCAGTATTTT.

This sequence joins TRBV27 and TRBJ2-3; 7 nucleotides line up with TRBD2. V shed 1 base, J shed 2 bases, and the junction held 6 bases outside the gene matches. The germline gives CDR1 MNHEY, CDR2 SMNVEV (reference sequence). This CDR3 is built from 16 residues. CDR3 DNA: TGTGCCAGCAGTTTATGGGGGGGAGGGAACACAGATACGCAGTATTTT. Its protein is CASSLWGGGNTDTQYF.

The chain carries TRBV11-2 and TRBJ2-7; no definite D call. Trimming stripped 0 bases from V and 1 base from J, with 4 bases between. Germline loops: CDR1 SGHAT, CDR2 FQNNGV. This CDR3 region has 13 residues. The CDR3 DNA reads TGTGCCAGCAGCTTAGACCAATCCTACGAGCAGTACTTC. It encodes CASSLDQSYEQYF.

The V and J genes are TRBV5-4 and TRBJ2-1; 14 nucleotides line up with TRBD2. The CDR3 has 15 residues. Germline V CDR1 and CDR2: SGHNT, YYREEE (reference sequence). After removal of 4 bases from V and 6 bases from J, the junction contained 3 bases not matched to a gene. CDR3 sequence reads: CASSLGLAGVNEQFF. CDR3 DNA: TGTGCCAGCAGCCTGGGACTAGCGGGAGTCAATGAGCAGTTCTTC.

The J gene is TRBJ2-1, the V gene TRBV6-4; 12 nucleotides line up with TRBD2. The CDR3 is 14 residues long. Trimming took 6 bases from V and 8 from J; bases not matched to a gene: 5. The germline V gene encodes CDR1 MRHNA and CDR2 SNTAGT. CDR3 bases: TGTGCCAGCAGAGGACTAGCGGGAAGCGATGAGCAGTTCTTC. Translating it yields CASRGLAGSDEQFF.

The chain combines TRBV6-1 with TRBJ1-3; no reliable D call. Germline loops: CDR1 MNHNS, CDR2 SASEGT. Trimming left V 8 bases short and J 1 base short, with 3 bases between. The CDR3 totals 11 residues. The CDR3 DNA is TGTGCCAGCTTTTCTGGAAACACCATATATTTT. Translating gives CASFSGNTIYF.

The chain couples TRBV5-1 to TRBJ2-1; the match to TRBD2 covers 10 bases. This CDR3 contains 17 residues. Germline loops: CDR1 SGHRS, CDR2 YFSETQ. V shed 4 bases, J shed 0 bases, and the junction held 7 bases outside the gene matches. The CDR3 coding sequence is TGCGCCAGCAGCCCCTTAACTAGCGGGACCTCCTACAATGAGCAGTTCTTC. Amino acids: CASSPLTSGTSYNEQFF.

The genes are TRBV29-1 and TRBJ1-1; TRBD1 is a possible D gene (5 bases). CDR1 and CDR2 from the germline V gene are SQVTM and ANQGSEA. V shed 7 bases and J shed 6 bases, with 9 bases lying between them. This CDR3 spans 10 amino acids. CDR3 sequence reads: CSGGGAEAFF. DNA for the CDR3: TGCAGCGGTGGGGGGGCTGAAGCTTTCTTT.

In nucleotides, the CDR3 is TGTGCCAGCAGCGCAGGGGTCTCGTCCTCCCTAACCCGAAAAGGGGAGTACTTC. Amino acids: CASSAGVSSSLTRKGEYF. This chain links TRBV5-6 with TRBJ2-7; weak D call: TRBD1 (6 bases). V was cut by 4 bases and J by 11 bases, with 34 bases left in between. The CDR3 extends over 18 amino acids. CDR1 and CDR2 (germline): SGHDT, YYEEEE. The full variable domain, its missing parts supplied by reference TRBV5-6 and TRBJ2-7, is DAGVTQSPTHLIKTRGQQVTLRCSPKSGHDTVSWYQQALGQGPQFIFQYYEEEERQRGNFPDRFSGHQFPNYSSELNVNALLLGDSALYLCASSAGVSSSLTRKGEYFGPGTRLTVT.

The V call is TRBV28, the J call TRBJ1-1; a possible D gene is TRBD1 (5 bases). Trimming stripped 3 bases from V and 4 bases from J, with 15 bases between. The CDR3 has 15 residues. The germline CDR1 and CDR2 sequences are MDHEN and SYDVKM. CDR3 bases: TGTGCCAGCAGTTTGGACTTCAGGGAGAGCACTGAAGCTTTCTTT. This sequence encodes CASSLDFRESTEAFF.